This T cell receptor beta chain originates from a study of cytomegalovirus exposure and HLA in healthy donors (TCRdb year 2017). For the wider study: An earlier analysis of some 550 of the donors reported roughly 270 Gb of sequence data and some 120 million unique TCR beta sequences from roughly 200 million T cells. About 280 gigabases of sequencing data and around 85 million unique TCR sequences made up an early release that covered roughly 670 HLA-typed donors. Of the roughly 430 genotyped donors, about 80% fell in the genetic ancestry cluster associated with self-reported Caucasian donors. The aim of the study was to test whether cataloging public T cell receptors could identify signatures of past pathogen exposure. Using immunosequencing, the study profiled T cell repertoires from 550 to 750 subjects and related those repertoires to cytomegalovirus serostatus. A separate validation cohort of approximately 120 different subjects was used in addition to the approximately 700-subject first cohort. High-throughput TCR immunosequencing, statistical association of individual TCRs with disease status, and machine learning were combined to predict cytomegalovirus infection status. To study patterns of TCR occurrence, a later analysis re-analyzed previously published TCR beta repertoires from hundreds of donors and added high-resolution HLA genotyping. Rather than drawing on any new phenotypic data, the later analysis identified candidate immune exposures from TCR beta sequences and the way those sequences occurred across donors. An earlier analysis of fewer than 700 of the donors applied high-throughput TCR beta sequencing to assess whether each TCR beta V gene segment acted as functional or pseudogenic. Alongside the repertoire data, information on donor age, sex, ethnicity and CMV serostatus was compiled. A later genetic analysis used genome-wide SNP genotypes for about 65% of the 666 donors, treating that subset as a discovery cohort. All discovery cohort repertoires had been generated using a single sequencing platform. HLA typing covered class I and class II loci at four-digit resolution. The number of typed donors differed by locus: roughly 620-640 for A, B, C, DRB1 and DQB1; approximately 520 for DQA1; approximately 610 for DPA1; and 450 to 480 for DPB1. Five DR-DQ haplotypes were handled as single units for association and clustering, since linkage in the cohort was strong. Across 398 genotyped donors of the cohort, an average of about 220,000 unique TCR beta nucleotide sequences per donor were sequenced, and around 20% of those sequences were non-productive. Broader findings and caveats from the paper: Compared with equally common non-associated chains, HLA-associated TCR beta chains in a later analysis were more clonally expanded and had lower generation probabilities. Because some donors lacked HLA typing at each locus, the association tests relied only on the typed subset. Linkage disequilibrium might explain the correlated functional status among segregating V segments, but an unknown experimental factor could not be ruled out. A later analysis associated about 17,000 TCR beta sequences with specific HLA alleles at a false discovery rate of 0.05. Sequencing depth was assumed to be roughly uniform across donors in the presence/absence analyses, though that assumption may not hold. In a later genetic analysis, a missense DCLRE1C variant was associated with V-gene and J-gene trimming of TCR beta chains, and the association was replicated in an independent cohort. Some IMGT-functional V segments, including TRBV6-2 and TRBV6-3, could not be told apart with the 87-base-pair reads, so those segments were excluded. In a later genetic analysis, fewer N-insertions in productive TCRs were reported among donors in an Asian-associated ancestry cluster than the approximately 670-donor mean. Broadly in line with IMGT annotations, most TCR beta V segments showed up in productive rearrangements about 90% or about 30% of the time in an earlier analysis of roughly 590 of the donors. A few of the identified cytomegalovirus-associated TCR beta chains were confirmed in vitro to be specific for cytomegalovirus antigens. It was suggested by the authors that the approach could potentially be generalized to other disease states and immunological phenotypes. A group of highly shared sequence variants was considered likely to be a technical artifact of the sequencing pipeline. Strong co-occurrence of HLA alleles, especially DR and DQ, made assigning TCR associations to individual alleles difficult. In the study, roughly 160 TCR beta chains were listed as associated with cytomegalovirus. Most TCR sequences were seen in very few donors, while some public TCRs were found in many individuals. A later analysis reported that several top co-occurrence clusters appeared linked to parvovirus B19, influenza, CMV and Epstein-Barr virus. The classifier was reported to diagnose cytomegalovirus status with high specificity and sensitivity in both the original and validation cohorts. A further reported finding was that TCR beta sequences accurately predicted the HLA-A and HLA-B alleles for most subjects in the first cohort. The earlier analysis of about 600 of the donors excluded about 16 rarely observed V segments, including chromosome 9 orphons, because counts were too low. According to a later analysis, TCR association rates differed among HLA loci, with DRB1 alleles showing the most associated TCRs and HLA-C alleles showing the fewest. According to a later analysis, most CMV-associated TCR beta chains appeared to be HLA-restricted, and the HLA associations seemed to be driven largely by CMV exposure. CMV serostatus was the only immune exposure information available for the cohort. In this cohort, only TCR beta chains were sequenced, and detectable features were limited by the absence of alpha or paired-chain data.

Receptors were amplified or captured by the immunoSEQ multiplex PCR assay. The multiplex PCR relied on a mix of 60 forward primers for TCR Vbeta segments and 13 reverse primers for TCR Jbeta segments. The CDR3 region of rearranged TCR beta genes was amplified from genomic DNA with a multiplex PCR assay. The amplified TCR beta libraries were sequenced on the Illumina HiSeq System as 87-base-pair reads. The published analysis was carried out like this. In a later analysis, tens of millions of unique TCR beta chains were counted across the approximately 670 repertoires, and around 10 million of these chains were shared by at least two donors. Raw reads were error-corrected and collapsed into unique sequences with a nearest-neighbor algorithm that merged closely related sequences to remove PCR and sequencing errors. Alignment of CDR3 sequences to IMGT reference sequences was used to assign V, D and J gene segments. For a sequence to be retained, at least a six-nucleotide match to both a V gene segment and a J gene segment was required. A rearrangement was called productive if the CDR3 had no stop codons and remained in frame with V and J, and every other rearrangement was called non-productive. Following IMGT convention, CDR3 was defined as the stretch from the second conserved V-encoded cysteine to the conserved J-encoded phenylalanine. The earlier analysis of 550 to 650 of the donors excluded any sequence lacking an unambiguous match to a single V gene segment. An earlier analysis of 587 of the donors classified V segments as functional when productive rearrangements were above 56.7% and as segregating when the standard deviation between donors was above 5%. A statistical classification framework was developed to diagnose cytomegalovirus status using the catalog of TCR beta chain sequences. A later analysis assigned V and J genes by comparing TCR nucleotide sequences with IMGT/GENE-DB human TR gene sequences. The TCRdist pipeline was used in a later analysis to assign CDR3 sequences and most-parsimonious VDJ recombination scenarios. A later analysis defined each TCR beta chain by its CDR3 amino acid sequence plus V-gene family, and excluded reads lacking a unique V-gene family. As a way to deal with suspected cross-contamination and a sequencing artifact, a later analysis dropped hundreds of nucleotide sequences that were highly shared and had low generation probability. For each public chain, a later analysis derived a clonal expansion index from normalized ranks of inferred template counts within each repertoire. Generation probabilities in a later analysis came from a VDJ recombination model fitted to out-of-frame rearrangements, and those results were checked against IGoR. A later analysis scored TCR-TCR, TCR-HLA and TCR-CMV co-occurrence with hypergeometric tests, applying a repertoire-size bias correction to TCR pairs. To estimate false discovery rates, a later analysis permuted the HLA or CMV assignments 20 times. In a later analysis, co-occurring TCRs were grouped using DBSCAN, and TCRdist sequence similarity was added for clustering within HLA-allele-positive subsets. Co-occurrence clustering excluded repertoires with fewer than 30,000 or more than 120,000 public chains, plus five with anomalous nucleotide sharing. Held by TCRdb, this immuneACCESS table contains in-frame sequences only and omits some clones. Under half of the omission traces to an unresolved V gene where checked; the cause of the rest is unknown. V, J and clone size are those of that table, while D and trimming were read from the DNA. The sample table lists about 90,000 clones, roughly 60% of them with a count of one. The top ten hold around 5.5% of the sample.

Its CDR3 holds 15 amino acids, cysteine through phenylalanine. Only CDR3 DNA is held: 45 bases, read in frame from base 1. CDR1 and CDR2 are drawn from the germline V gene: SGHTA, FQGTGA. The junction carries 17 bases between V and J, which are trimmed by 4 bases and 5 bases respectively. As to this clone: This receptor's antigen is unknown. Base quality data are lacking; no much larger clone is found one base away.

In total, roughly 710 healthy bone marrow donors made up the cohort. All cohort members were sampled while nominally healthy, although unrecorded immune exposures were likely present. The donor tested CMV seropositive, placing the donor among the 289 seropositive members of the cohort. Each donor provided a peripheral blood sample, and peripheral blood mononuclear cells were used for TCR beta sequencing. Genomic DNA extraction from the blood cell samples was performed with the Qiagen DNeasy Blood Extraction Kit. The clonotype originates from a woman aged 30 to 39 in good health and CMV-seropositive. The sequencing input was PBMCs. The chain couples TRBV7-3 to TRBJ2-5, with the D gene uncertain. The encoded CDR3 is CASSSAGSRWETQYF. Read as DNA, the sequence is TGTGCCAGCAGCTCCGCCGGATCGAGGTGGGAGACCCAGTACTTC.